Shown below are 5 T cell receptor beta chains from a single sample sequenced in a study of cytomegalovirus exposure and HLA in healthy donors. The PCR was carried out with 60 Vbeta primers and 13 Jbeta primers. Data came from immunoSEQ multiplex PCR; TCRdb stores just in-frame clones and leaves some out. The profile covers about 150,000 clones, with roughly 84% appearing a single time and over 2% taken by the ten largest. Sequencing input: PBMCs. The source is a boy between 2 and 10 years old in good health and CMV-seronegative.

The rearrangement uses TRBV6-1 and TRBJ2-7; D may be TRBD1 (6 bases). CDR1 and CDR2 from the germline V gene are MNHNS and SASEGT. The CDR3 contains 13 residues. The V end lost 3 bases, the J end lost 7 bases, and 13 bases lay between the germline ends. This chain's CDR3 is CASSDTGFREQYF. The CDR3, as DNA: TGTGCCAGCAGTGATACAGGGTTTAGAGAGCAGTACTTC.

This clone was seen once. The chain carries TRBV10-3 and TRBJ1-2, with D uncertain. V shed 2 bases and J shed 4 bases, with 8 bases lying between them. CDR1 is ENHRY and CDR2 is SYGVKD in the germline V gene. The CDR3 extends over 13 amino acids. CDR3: CAISEGRIYGYTF. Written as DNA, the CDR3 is TGTGCCATCAGTGAGGGCAGGATCTATGGCTACACCTTC.

The CDR3 DNA reads TGCGCCAGCACCCGCTCAACTTCCCTTCCCTACGAGCAGTACTTC. Translating gives CASTRSTSLPYEQYF. The chain employs TRBV5-1 and TRBJ2-5; no clear D gene. The J call may be mistaken, given a closer DNA end match to TRBJ2-7. CDR3 size: 15 residues. Germline V lookup: CDR1 SGHRS, CDR2 YFSETQ.

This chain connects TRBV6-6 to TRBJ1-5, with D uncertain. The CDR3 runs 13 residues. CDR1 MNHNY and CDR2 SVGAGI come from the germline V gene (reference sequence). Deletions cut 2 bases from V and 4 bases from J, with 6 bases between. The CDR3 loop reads CASSYESNQPQHF. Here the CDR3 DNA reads TGTGCCAGCAGTTACGAGTCGAATCAGCCCCAGCATTTT.

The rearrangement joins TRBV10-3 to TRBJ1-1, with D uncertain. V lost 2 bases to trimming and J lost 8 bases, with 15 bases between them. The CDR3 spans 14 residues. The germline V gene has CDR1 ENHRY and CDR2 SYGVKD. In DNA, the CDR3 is TGTGCCATCAGTGAGCCCCCTGGGCAGACCGAAGCTTTCTTT. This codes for CAISEPPGQTEAFF.